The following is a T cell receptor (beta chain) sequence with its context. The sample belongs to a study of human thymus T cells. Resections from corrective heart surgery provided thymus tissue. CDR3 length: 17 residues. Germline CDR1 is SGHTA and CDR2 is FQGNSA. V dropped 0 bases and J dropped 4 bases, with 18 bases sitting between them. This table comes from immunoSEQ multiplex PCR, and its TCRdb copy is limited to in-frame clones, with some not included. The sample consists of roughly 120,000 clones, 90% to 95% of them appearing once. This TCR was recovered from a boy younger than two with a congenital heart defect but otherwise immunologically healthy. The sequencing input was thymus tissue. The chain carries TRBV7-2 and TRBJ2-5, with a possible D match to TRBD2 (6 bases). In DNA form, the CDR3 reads TGTGCCAGCAGCTTAGCGCGGGGACGGGTTATAGGAGAGACCCAGTACTTC. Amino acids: CASSLARGRVIGETQYF.